The 20 T cell receptor beta chains in this list originate from one sample, sequenced in a study of T cell repertoires in cytomegalovirus infection. TCRdb itself ran the reads through MiXCR, one entry per CDR3 protein. The profile shows approximately 97,000 distinct CDR3 sequences, about 15% of them singletons. Material: PBMCs. All receptors derive from a human donor in good health (CMV status not recorded). Some clones in this sample may be carry-over from other donors' samples.

This clonotype was found a few times. This may arise from a read error, as a much more abundant clone is one base away. CDR3 DNA: TGTGCCAGCAGCCCTAGCTACTACACAGGGCCCACCGGGGAGCTGTTTTTT. This encodes CASSPSYYTGPTGELFF. The rearrangement uses TRBV11-3 and TRBJ2-2; TRBD1 is a possible D gene (6 bases). Trimming removed 5 bases from V and 4 bases from J, with 20 bases in between. The CDR3 has 17 residues. Germline loops: CDR1 SGHNT, CDR2 YENEEA.

The rearrangement joins TRBV14 to TRBJ1-2; D is perhaps TRBD1 (5 bases). This CDR3 has 13 amino acids. Trimming cost V 3 bases and J 8 bases, with 13 bases left between them. Germline CDR1 reads SGHDN; CDR2 reads FVKESK. The CDR3 protein is CASSQWDRGGYTF. The CDR3 DNA sequence: TGTGCCAGCAGCCAGTGGGACCGAGGGGGCTACACCTTC.

V is TRBV6-8 and J is TRBJ2-5; D ambiguous. The CDR3 runs to 15 residues. V dropped 4 bases and J dropped 2 bases, with 14 bases sitting between them. Germline V lookup: CDR1 MNHGY, CDR2 SAAAGT. CDR3 DNA: TGTGCCAGCAGTTGTAGGGCCTTGGAACAAGAGACCCAGTACTTC. It specifies CASSCRALEQETQYF.

For the CDR3, the DNA is TGTGCCAGCAGTCGGGGTCTGGGGAATGGCTACACCTTC. This sequence encodes CASSRGLGNGYTF. This rearrangement joins TRBV2 to TRBJ1-2, with D unresolved. CDR1 SNHLY and CDR2 FYNNEI come from the germline V gene. This CDR3 has 13 amino acids. V shed 5 bases and J shed 6 bases, with 13 bases lying between them.

The gene calls are TRBV18 and TRBJ1-1; unclear D gene. The CDR3 runs 13 residues. Germline V gene data show CDR1 as KGHSH and CDR2 as LQKENI. Trimming left V 0 bases short and J 1 base short, with 3 bases between. CDR3 in amino acids: CASSPPTNTEAFF. CDR3 coding DNA: TGTGCCAGCTCACCACCGACGAACACTGAAGCTTTCTTT.

This chain connects TRBV28 to TRBJ2-5, with a possible D match to TRBD1 (7 bases). This CDR3 contains 15 residues. Germline assignment: CDR1 MDHEN and CDR2 SYDVKM. The V end was cut by 3 bases, the J end by 1 base, with 12 bases between. This CDR3 reads CASSFWRGPQETQYF. As DNA, the CDR3 is TGTGCCAGCAGTTTCTGGAGGGGGCCCCAAGAGACCCAGTACTTC.

Details on this clonotype: An end of the junction does not agree with germline; a read error may underlie this. The V call is TRBV28, the J call TRBJ1-5; D unclear. Germline CDR1 and CDR2: MDHEN and SYDVKM. This CDR3 is 14 amino acids long. The CDR3, as DNA: TGTGCCAGCATCAGTAGTAGGAACAATCAGCCCCTGCATTTT. Translating gives CASISSRNNQPLHF.

This clonotype has at least ten counts. The chain links TRBV25-1 to TRBJ1-2, with D possibly matching TRBD1 (6 bases). Germline CDR1 is MGHDK and CDR2 is SYGVNS. The CDR3 covers 14 residues. V lost 3 bases, J lost 5 bases, and 13 bases lay in between. CDR3 in DNA: TGTGCCAGCAGTGATCTCACAGGGCGGTATGGCTACACCTTC. Its protein product is CASSDLTGRYGYTF.

The V call is TRBV6-1, the J call TRBJ2-2, with D tentatively TRBD1 (5 bases). Per the germline V gene, CDR1 is MNHNS and CDR2 is SASEGT. V lost 5 bases and J 0 bases, leaving 7 bases between the germline ends. The CDR3 length is 14 residues. In DNA, the CDR3 is TGTGCCAGCAGTTGGGGCGCGAACACCGGGGAGCTGTTTTTT. Translating gives CASSWGANTGELFF.

The chain joins TRBV5-6 to TRBJ2-7; no clear D. The CDR3 has 15 residues. V was shortened by 5 bases and J by 4 bases, with 19 bases between the two germline ends. The V gene's germline CDR1 is SGHDT and CDR2 YYEEEE. The CDR3 loop reads CASSRVFPGPYEQYF. CDR3 DNA sequence: TGTGCCAGCAGTCGAGTCTTCCCGGGCCCGTACGAGCAGTACTTC. The entire variable domain, with the rest obtained from reference TRBV5-6 and TRBJ2-7, is as follows: DAGVTQSPTHLIKTRGQQVTLRCSPKSGHDTVSWYQQALGQGPQFIFQYYEEEERQRGNFPDRFSGHQFPNYSSELNVNALLLGDSALYLCASSRVFPGPYEQYFGPGTRLTVT.

The chain combines TRBV18 with TRBJ2-3; 8 nucleotides align to TRBD1. The CDR3 spans 16 residues. The ends lost 1 base at V and 1 base at J; junction bases unmatched: 4. Per the germline V gene, CDR1 is KGHSH and CDR2 is LQKENI. This CDR3 is CASSPLGQGGTDTQYF. CDR3 bases: TGTGCCAGCTCACCACTAGGACAGGGCGGCACAGATACGCAGTATTTT. The variable domain in full, with the rest retrieved from reference TRBV18 and TRBJ2-3, is NAGVMQNPRHLVRRRGQEARLRCSPMKGHSHVYWYRQLPEEGLKFMVYLQKENIIDESGMPKERFSAEFPKEGPSILRIQQVVRGDSAAYFCASSPLGQGGTDTQYFGPGTRLTVL.

This clonotype was counted only a few times. This chain uses TRBV5-5 with TRBJ1-1; D not resolved. V lost 0 bases and J 1 base, leaving 13 bases between the germline ends. This CDR3 region has 16 residues. Germline loops: CDR1 SGHKS, CDR2 YYEKEE (reference sequence). The CDR3 DNA follows: TGTGCCAGCAGCTTGGCCTCCGGCAGAAGGAACACTGAAGCTTTCTTT. Its translation: CASSLASGRRNTEAFF.

This clonotype was picked up a small number of times. The chain links TRBV18 to TRBJ1-5; D is unresolved. Deletions cut 3 bases from V and 3 bases from J, with 12 bases between. Germline V gives CDR1 KGHSH, CDR2 LQKENI. This CDR3 contains 15 residues. The CDR3 loop reads CASSPLPAINQPQHF. CDR3 nucleotide sequence: TGTGCCAGCTCACCTCTACCCGCGATCAATCAGCCCCAGCATTTT.

This clonotype has ten or more counts. V is TRBV7-2 and J is TRBJ2-5; no firm D call. From germline, CDR1 is SGHTA and CDR2 FQGNSA. The V and J ends lost 5 bases and 6 bases respectively, with 16 bases between them. The CDR3 has 14 amino acids. DNA for the CDR3: TGTGCCAGCAGCCCCGTGAACAGCGTGAAGACCCAGTACTTC. The encoded protein is CASSPVNSVKTQYF.

This clonotype was picked up many times. The chain joins TRBV7-2 to TRBJ1-2; weak D call: TRBD1 (5 bases). The germline V and J ends were trimmed by 1 base and 3 bases, with 12 bases remaining between them. Germline V CDR1 and CDR2: SGHTA, FQGNSA. This CDR3 region has 15 residues. This CDR3 reads CASSLEGRVDYGYTF. DNA for the CDR3: TGTGCCAGCAGCTTAGAAGGCAGGGTAGACTATGGCTACACCTTC.

This clonotype has ten or more counts. V and J are TRBV7-2 and TRBJ1-1; no firm D call. The V gene's germline CDR1 is SGHTA and CDR2 FQGNSA. This CDR3 spans 16 amino acids. V gave up 2 bases and J gave up 1 base, with 14 bases separating them. The CDR3 loop reads CASSLTPGAGNTEAFF. The CDR3 DNA sequence: TGTGCCAGCAGCTTAACCCCGGGTGCAGGGAACACTGAAGCTTTCTTT.

V usage is TRBV11-2 and J usage is TRBJ2-5, with 8 bases that match TRBD2. The J segment lost 3 bases and the V segment lost 5 bases, leaving 5 bases of the junction unmatched. Germline CDR1 reads SGHAT; CDR2 reads FQNNGV. The CDR3 extends over 14 amino acids. CDR3 sequence: CASSAGGEKETQYF. For the CDR3, the DNA is TGTGCCAGCAGCGCCGGGGGGGAAAAAGAGACCCAGTACTTC.

The V and J genes are TRBV5-4 and TRBJ1-1; D is unclear. Trimming removed 5 bases at V and 4 bases at J, with 12 bases between. The CDR3 spans 13 residues. CDR1 is SGHNT, CDR2 YYREEE, per germline (reference sequence). This CDR3 is CASRVLGSTEAFF. CDR3 coding DNA: TGTGCCAGCAGGGTCCTGGGGAGCACTGAAGCTTTCTTT.

The chain carries TRBV5-4 and TRBJ2-1, with a tentative D call TRBD1 (7 bases). The CDR3 loop spans 13 amino acids. V gave up 3 bases and J gave up 6 bases, with 10 bases separating them. Germline-derived CDR1 and CDR2 are SGHNT and YYREEE (reference sequence). Written as DNA, the CDR3 is TGTGCCAGCAGCTGGGGGGACAGCAATGAGCAGTTCTTC. This sequence encodes CASSWGDSNEQFF.

This clonotype appeared a few times. The CDR3 nucleotides read TGTGCCACCAGTGACCCGGGGTATAGCTCCTACAATGAGCAGTTCTTC. It translates to CATSDPGYSSYNEQFF. The J gene is TRBJ2-1, the V gene TRBV24-1; tentative D call: TRBD2 (5 bases). V lost 4 bases, J lost 0 bases, and 12 bases lay in between. Per the germline V gene, CDR1 is KGHDR and CDR2 is SFDVKD. The CDR3 length is 16 residues.